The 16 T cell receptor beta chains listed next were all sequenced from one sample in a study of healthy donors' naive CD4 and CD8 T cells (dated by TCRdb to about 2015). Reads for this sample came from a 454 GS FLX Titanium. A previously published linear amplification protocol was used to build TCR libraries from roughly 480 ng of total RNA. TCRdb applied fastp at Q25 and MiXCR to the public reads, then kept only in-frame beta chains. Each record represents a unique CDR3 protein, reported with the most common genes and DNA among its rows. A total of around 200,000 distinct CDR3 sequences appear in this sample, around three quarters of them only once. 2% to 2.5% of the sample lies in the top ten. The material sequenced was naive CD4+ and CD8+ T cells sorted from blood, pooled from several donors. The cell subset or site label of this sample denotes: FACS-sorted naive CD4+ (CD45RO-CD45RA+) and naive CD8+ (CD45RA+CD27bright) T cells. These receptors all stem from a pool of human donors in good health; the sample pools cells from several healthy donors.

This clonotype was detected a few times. Here the CDR3 reads CASSLGGLAGSYEQYF. As DNA, the CDR3 is TGTGCCAGCAGCTTAGGTGGACTAGCGGGCTCCTACGAGCAGTACTTC. This chain links TRBV7-8 with TRBJ2-7; TRBD2 matches 11 bases. This CDR3 has 16 residues. The germline CDR1 and CDR2 sequences are SGHVS and FQNEAQ. V shed 1 base, J shed 0 bases, and the junction held 2 bases outside the gene matches.

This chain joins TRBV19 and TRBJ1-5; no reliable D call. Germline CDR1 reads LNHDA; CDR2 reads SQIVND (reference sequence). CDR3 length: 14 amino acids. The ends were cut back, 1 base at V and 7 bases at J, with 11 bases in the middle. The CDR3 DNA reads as TGTGCCAGTAGTATAGCAAGGGCGGAACAGCCCCAGCATTTT. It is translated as CASSIARAEQPQHF.

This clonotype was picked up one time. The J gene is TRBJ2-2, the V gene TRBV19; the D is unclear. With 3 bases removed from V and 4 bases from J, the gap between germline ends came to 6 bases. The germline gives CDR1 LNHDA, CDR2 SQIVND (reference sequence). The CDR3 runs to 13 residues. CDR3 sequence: CASSMGGTGELFF. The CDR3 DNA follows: TGTGCCAGTAGTATGGGCGGCACCGGGGAGCTGTTTTTT. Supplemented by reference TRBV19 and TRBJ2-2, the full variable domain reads DGGITQSPKYLFRKEGQNVTLSCEQNLNHDAMYWYRQDPGQGLRLIYYSQIVNDFQKGDIAEGYSVSREKKESFPLTVTSAQKNPTAFYLCASSMGGTGELFFGEGSRLTVL.

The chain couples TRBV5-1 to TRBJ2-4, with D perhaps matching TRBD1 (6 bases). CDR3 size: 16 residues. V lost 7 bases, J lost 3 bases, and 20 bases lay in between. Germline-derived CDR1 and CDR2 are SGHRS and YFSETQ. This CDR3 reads CASGPGTTDNKNIQYF. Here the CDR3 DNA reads TGCGCCAGCGGTCCGGGGACAACCGATAACAAAAACATTCAGTACTTC.

The CDR3: CASSEAPYEQYF. The CDR3 DNA reads as TGTGCCAGCAGTGAAGCCCCCTACGAGCAGTACTTC. V and J are TRBV6-1 and TRBJ2-7; D not resolved. The germline V gene has CDR1 MNHNS and CDR2 SASEGT. The CDR3 loop spans 12 amino acids. The V and J ends lost 0 bases and 2 bases respectively, with 2 bases between them.

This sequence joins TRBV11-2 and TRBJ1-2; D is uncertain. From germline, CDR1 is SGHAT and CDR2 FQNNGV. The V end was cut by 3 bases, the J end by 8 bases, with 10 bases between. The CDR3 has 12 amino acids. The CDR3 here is CASSLGMEGYTF. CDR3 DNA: TGTGCCAGCAGCTTGGGGATGGAGGGCTACACCTTC.

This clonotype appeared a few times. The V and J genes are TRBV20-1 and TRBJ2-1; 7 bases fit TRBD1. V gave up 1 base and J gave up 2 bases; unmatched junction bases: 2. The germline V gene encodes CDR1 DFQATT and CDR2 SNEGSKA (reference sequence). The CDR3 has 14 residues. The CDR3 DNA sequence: TGCAGTGCTAGAGGACAGGGAGCCTACAATGAGCAGTTCTTC. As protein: CSARGQGAYNEQFF.

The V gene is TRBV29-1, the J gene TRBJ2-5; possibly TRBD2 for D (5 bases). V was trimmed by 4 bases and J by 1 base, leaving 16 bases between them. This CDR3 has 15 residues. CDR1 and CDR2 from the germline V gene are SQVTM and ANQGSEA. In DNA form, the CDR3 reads TGCAGCGTTGGCCCCAAGTGGGAGAGCCAAGAGACCCAGTACTTC. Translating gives CSVGPKWESQETQYF. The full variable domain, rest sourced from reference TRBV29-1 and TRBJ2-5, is SAVISQKPSRDICQRGTSLTIQCQVDSQVTMMFWYRQQPGQSLTLIATANQGSEATYESGFVIDKFPISRPNLTFSTLTVSNMSPEDSSIYLCSVGPKWESQETQYFGPGTRLLVL.

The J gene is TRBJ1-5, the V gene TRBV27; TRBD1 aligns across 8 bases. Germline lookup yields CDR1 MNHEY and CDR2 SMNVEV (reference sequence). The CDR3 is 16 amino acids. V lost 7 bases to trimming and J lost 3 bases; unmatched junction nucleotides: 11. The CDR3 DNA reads TGTGCCAGCATTCCCAGGGACAGGTCATTCAATCAGCCCCAGCATTTT. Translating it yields CASIPRDRSFNQPQHF.

The CDR3 is CASSSDRDSEEQYF. The CDR3 DNA reads as TGTGCCAGCAGCTCGGACCGGGACAGCGAAGAGCAGTACTTC. The gene calls are TRBV13 and TRBJ2-7; 7 positions agree with TRBD1. CDR3 length: 14 amino acids. V shed 4 bases, J shed 7 bases, and the junction held 10 bases outside the gene matches. Germline V lookup: CDR1 PRHDT, CDR2 FYEKMQ (reference sequence).

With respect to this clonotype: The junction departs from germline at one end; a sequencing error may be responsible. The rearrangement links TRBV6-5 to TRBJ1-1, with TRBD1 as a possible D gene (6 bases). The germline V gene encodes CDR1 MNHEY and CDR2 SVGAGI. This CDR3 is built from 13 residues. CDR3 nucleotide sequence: TGTGCCAGCAGTTACTTCCCAGGGGAACTCATGATCTTT. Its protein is CASSYFPGELMIF.

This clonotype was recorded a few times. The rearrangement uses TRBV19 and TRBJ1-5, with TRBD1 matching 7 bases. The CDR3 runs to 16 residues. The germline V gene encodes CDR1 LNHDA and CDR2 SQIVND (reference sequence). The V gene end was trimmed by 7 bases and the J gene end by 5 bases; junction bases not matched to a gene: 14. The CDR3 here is CASTWYSDRPHQPQHF. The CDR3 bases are TGTGCCAGTACCTGGTATTCGGACAGGCCCCATCAGCCCCAGCATTTT. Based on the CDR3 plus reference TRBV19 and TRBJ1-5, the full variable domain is DGGITQSPKYLFRKEGQNVTLSCEQNLNHDAMYWYRQDPGQGLRLIYYSQIVNDFQKGDIAEGYSVSREKKESFPLTVTSAQKNPTAFYLCASTWYSDRPHQPQHFGDGTRLSIL.

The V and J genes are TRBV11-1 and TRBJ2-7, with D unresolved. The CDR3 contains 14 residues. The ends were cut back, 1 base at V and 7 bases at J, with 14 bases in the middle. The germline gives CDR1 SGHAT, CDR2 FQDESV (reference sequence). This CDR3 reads CASSLDGYYVEQYF. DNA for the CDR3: TGTGCCAGCAGCTTAGACGGTTACTACGTGGAGCAGTACTTC.

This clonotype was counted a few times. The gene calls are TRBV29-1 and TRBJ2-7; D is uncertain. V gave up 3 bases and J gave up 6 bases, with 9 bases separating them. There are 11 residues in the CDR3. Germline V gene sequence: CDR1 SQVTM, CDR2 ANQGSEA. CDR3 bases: TGCAGCGTTGAGAGTCTCTCCGAGCAGTACTTC. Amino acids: CSVESLSEQYF.

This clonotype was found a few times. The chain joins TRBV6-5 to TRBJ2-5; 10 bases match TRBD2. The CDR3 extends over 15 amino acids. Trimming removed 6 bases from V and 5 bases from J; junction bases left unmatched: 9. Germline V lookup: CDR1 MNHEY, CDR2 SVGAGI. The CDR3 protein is CASRLAGALRETQYF. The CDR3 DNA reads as TGTGCCAGCAGGCTAGCGGGAGCCCTTCGGGAGACCCAGTACTTC.

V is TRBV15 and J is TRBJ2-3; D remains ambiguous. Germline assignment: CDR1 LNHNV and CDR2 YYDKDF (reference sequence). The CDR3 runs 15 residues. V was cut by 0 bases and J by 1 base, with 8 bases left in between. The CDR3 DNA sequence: TGTGCCACCAGCAGAGAGCTAAGGGGCACAGATACGCAGTATTTT. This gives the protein CATSRELRGTDTQYF. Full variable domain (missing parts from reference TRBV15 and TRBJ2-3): DAMVIQNPRYQVTQFGKPVTLSCSQTLNHNVMYWYQQKSSQAPKLLFHYYDKDFNNEADTPDNFQSRRPNTSFCFLDIRSPGLGDTAMYLCATSRELRGTDTQYFGPGTRLTVL.